These 20 T cell receptor beta chains originate from one sample sequenced in a study of post-analysis software for immune sequencing data. Findings of the study overall: When patients were compared with controls, four to six TRBV segments were more frequent, TRBV5-6, TRBV5-1 and TRBV20-1 among them.

The antigens for these receptors are not known. Included in the TCR beta cDNA libraries were unique molecular identifiers. In TCRdb, the PCR reads were re-called with MiXCR into one record per CDR3 protein. Of approximately 770,000 distinct CDR3 sequences in the sample, approximately 44% are singletons; the top ten hold roughly 4.5%. The sequenced material came from blood. These receptors were collected from a girl aged 10 to 17 with multiple sclerosis.

The chain recombines TRBV13 with TRBJ2-1; the D gene is possibly TRBD1 (6 bases). The CDR3 is 13 residues long. V lost 5 bases and J lost 11, with 16 bases in between. Germline loops: CDR1 PRHDT, CDR2 FYEKMQ (reference sequence). The CDR3 bases are TGTGCCAGCAGCGGGGCGTCGACAGGTCAGCAGTTCTTC. The encoded protein is CASSGASTGQQFF.

This clonotype has a handful of counts. This rearrangement joins TRBV4-3 to TRBJ2-1, with D unresolved. Germline V gene lookup returns CDR1 LGHNA and CDR2 YSLEER. The CDR3 spans 16 residues. V was cut by 0 bases and J by 10 bases, with 19 bases left in between. The CDR3 sequence is CASSQDRAWSRVEQFF. In DNA, the CDR3 is TGCGCCAGCAGCCAAGATCGGGCATGGAGCAGAGTCGAGCAGTTCTTC.

The table lists this clonotype with a count of one. The J gene is TRBJ2-1, the V gene TRBV9, with 7 positions matching TRBD2. V lost 0 bases to trimming and J lost 5 bases; unmatched junction nucleotides: 5. There are 15 residues in the CDR3. Per germline, CDR1 SGDLS and CDR2 YYNGEE. CDR3 sequence reads: CASSVALSGHNEQFF. The CDR3 DNA reads TGTGCCAGCAGCGTAGCTCTTAGCGGGCACAATGAGCAGTTCTTC.

The rearrangement joins TRBV5-1 to TRBJ2-5; 13 bases fit TRBD2. Germline CDR1 is SGHRS and CDR2 is YFSETQ. This CDR3 region has 15 residues. With V trimmed by 2 bases and J by 5 bases, 3 bases remained unmatched. The CDR3 nucleotides are TGCGCCAGCAGCTTCACTAGCGGGAGGGTGGAGACCCAGTACTTC. Protein: CASSFTSGRVETQYF.

This clonotype was observed a few times. The rearrangement links TRBV3-1 to TRBJ2-1; 9 nucleotides align to TRBD2. V shed 4 bases and J 7 bases; nucleotides not matched to a gene: 11. CDR3 length equals 16 residues. Per germline, CDR1 LGHDT and CDR2 YNNKEL (reference sequence). CDR3 in amino acids: CASSPEGGRARNEQFF. DNA of the CDR3: TGTGCCAGCAGCCCCGAGGGCGGGAGGGCCAGGAATGAGCAGTTCTTC.

The sample holds a few counts of this clonotype. The chain employs TRBV20-1 and TRBJ2-4; unclear D gene. Germline values: CDR1 DFQATT, CDR2 SNEGSKA (reference sequence). The CDR3 length is 13 residues. Deletions cut 3 bases from V and 3 bases from J, with 9 bases between. This CDR3 is CSASGLDKNIQYF. CDR3 DNA sequence: TGCAGTGCTAGTGGGCTGGACAAAAACATTCAGTACTTC.

The V gene is TRBV27, the J gene TRBJ2-7, with TRBD2 matching over 11 bases. This CDR3 has 16 residues. The V segment lost 0 bases and the J segment 3 bases; nucleotides outside the gene matches: 4. Germline-derived CDR1 and CDR2 are MNHEY and SMNVEV (reference sequence). The CDR3 coding sequence is TGTGCCAGCAGTTTATCTCCTCTAGCGGGAGGCTACGAGCAGTACTTC. Its translation: CASSLSPLAGGYEQYF.

The rearrangement uses TRBV29-1 and TRBJ2-5; D possibly corresponds to TRBD1 (6 bases). The germline V gene has CDR1 SQVTM and CDR2 ANQGSEA. The germline V and J ends were trimmed by 3 bases and 2 bases, with 13 bases remaining between them. The CDR3 contains 14 residues. CDR3 bases: TGCAGCGTTGAGGGTAGCCAGGGGCAAGAGACCCAGTACTTC. Its translation is CSVEGSQGQETQYF.

This clonotype was observed a few times. The chain is built from TRBV5-1 and TRBJ2-1; 10 bases fit TRBD2. The CDR3 has 12 amino acids. Germline trimming cut 0 bases from V and 14 bases from J; bases unmatched to any gene: 2. Germline values: CDR1 SGHRS, CDR2 YFSETQ. CDR3 in DNA: TGCGCCAGCAGCTTGGGAGCGGGGGGGAAGTTCTTC. It translates to CASSLGAGGKFF.

The rearrangement uses TRBV7-2 and TRBJ2-7, with D possibly TRBD2 on 5 matching bases. V lost 5 bases and J 2 bases, leaving 7 bases between the germline ends. Germline-derived CDR1 and CDR2 are SGHTA and FQGNSA. This CDR3 spans 12 amino acids. CDR3 sequence: CASSPAAYEQYF. The CDR3 DNA reads as TGTGCCAGCAGCCCAGCGGCCTACGAGCAGTACTTC.

The J gene is TRBJ1-5, the V gene TRBV7-2; no clear D. Per germline, CDR1 SGHTA and CDR2 FQGNSA. Trimming took 5 bases from V and 4 from J, leaving 9 bases between them. This CDR3 has 13 amino acids. CDR3 in DNA: TGTGCCAGCAGCCGAGCGGGGAATCAGCCCCAGCATTTT. Its protein is CASSRAGNQPQHF.

The chain carries TRBV4-3 and TRBJ1-5, with D possibly being TRBD1 (5 bases). The CDR3 loop spans 15 amino acids. Germline loops: CDR1 LGHNA, CDR2 YSLEER. The V end was cut by 8 bases, the J end by 3 bases, with 17 bases between. The CDR3 loop reads CASRNEGSDNQPQHF. In DNA, the CDR3 is TGCGCCAGCCGAAACGAGGGGAGTGACAATCAGCCCCAGCATTTT.

The chain uses TRBV20-1 and TRBJ1-5; D possibly corresponds to TRBD1 (5 bases). The germline V gene encodes CDR1 DFQATT and CDR2 SNEGSKA (reference sequence). With 6 bases removed from V and 6 bases from J, the gap between germline ends came to 12 bases. The CDR3 covers 12 residues. This chain's CDR3 is CSARPGGQPQHF. CDR3 DNA sequence: TGCAGTGCGAGACCCGGGGGTCAGCCCCAGCATTTT.

This chain uses TRBV7-8 with TRBJ2-1; TRBD2 matches at 15 bases. The CDR3 runs to 19 residues. From germline, CDR1 is SGHVS and CDR2 FQNEAQ. Unmatched junction bases numbered 6, after V lost 1 base and J lost 2 bases. In DNA, the CDR3 is TGTGCCAGCAGCTTAGAGGGGACTAGCGGGGGGAGGACCTACAATGAGCAGTTCTTC. Its translation is CASSLEGTSGGRTYNEQFF.

The rearrangement links TRBV20-1 to TRBJ2-3, with 8 bases aligning to TRBD1. CDR1 DFQATT and CDR2 SNEGSKA come from the germline V gene (reference sequence). The CDR3 is 15 residues long. The trim removed 0 bases at V and 4 bases at J, leaving 6 bases unmatched. Here the CDR3 DNA reads TGCAGTGCTAGAGATCCCTGGACAGGGCCAGATACGCAGTATTTT. Amino acids: CSARDPWTGPDTQYF.

J is TRBJ2-5 and V is TRBV24-1; perhaps D is TRBD1 or TRBD2 (5 bases each). The CDR3 contains 16 residues. From germline, CDR1 is KGHDR and CDR2 SFDVKD. The ends were cut back, 0 bases at V and 0 bases at J, with 10 bases in the middle. The CDR3 reads CATSDLPGTDQETQYF. The CDR3, as DNA: TGTGCCACCAGTGATTTGCCTGGGACGGACCAAGAGACCCAGTACTTC.

This sequence joins TRBV7-2 and TRBJ1-2; 7 bases map to TRBD1. The CDR3 covers 20 residues. The V gene's germline CDR1 is SGHTA and CDR2 FQGNSA. Germline trimming cut 4 bases from V and 4 bases from J; bases unmatched to any gene: 24. CDR3 DNA: TGTGCCAGCAGCTCGAGTATGATGTACAGGGGTACGCCTCTTGGCTATGGCTACACCTTC. Amino acids: CASSSSMMYRGTPLGYGYTF.

The chain is built from TRBV3-1 and TRBJ2-1; the D gene is possibly TRBD2 (5 bases). CDR1 LGHDT and CDR2 YNNKEL come from the germline V gene (reference sequence). CDR3 length equals 14 residues. V lost 3 bases and J 2 bases, leaving 8 bases between the germline ends. For the CDR3, the DNA is TGTGCCAGCAGCCACGGGAAAGCCTACAATGAGCAGTTCTTC. This sequence encodes CASSHGKAYNEQFF.

This clonotype occurred a few times. The gene calls are TRBV12-3 or TRBV12-4 and TRBJ2-7; 7 bases agree with TRBD1. The ends lost 6 bases at V and 1 base at J; junction bases unmatched: 9. This CDR3 is built from 15 residues. The CDR3 bases are TGTGCCAGCAGACAAACAGGGGCCGAGTCCTACGAGCAGTACTTC. It translates to CASRQTGAESYEQYF.

This clonotype was detected a few times. This sequence joins TRBV12-3 or TRBV12-4 and TRBJ2-5; no reliable D call. CDR3 size: 13 residues. The V end was cut by 6 bases, the J end by 4 bases, with 12 bases between. This CDR3 reads CASRPRSPETQYF. In DNA, the CDR3 is TGTGCCAGCAGGCCTAGGTCCCCAGAGACCCAGTACTTC.